This T cell receptor (beta chain) is drawn from a study of PD-1 blockade in classical Hodgkin lymphoma. Study details: Every 2 weeks, patients got 3 mg/kg intravenous nivolumab. Study results and limitations: Undefined causes, possibly disease activity or prior therapy, underlie the repertoire differences. TCR diversity rose significantly by C4D1 in CD4+ but not CD8+ cells. A reduction in baseline TCR diversity was reportedly seen in newly diagnosed patients relative to healthy donors.

Generated by immunoSEQ multiplex PCR, the TCRdb table keeps only in-frame clones and is missing some. This sample has roughly 86,000 clones, with 75% to 85% found just once. V lost 4 bases and J 1 base, leaving 14 bases between the germline ends. In germline, CDR1 is SGHRS, CDR2 YFSETQ. The CDR3 length is 15 residues. To note about this clone: Antigen: not known.

Time point reported: cycle 4 day 1 (C4D1), after about 6 weeks of nivolumab. Every patient experienced relapse after autologous stem cell transplantation, and brentuximab vedotin exposure varied. The source is a human donor with classical Hodgkin lymphoma. This sequence joins TRBV5-1 and TRBJ1-1; weak D call: TRBD1 (5 bases). The material sequenced was peripheral blood mononuclear cells (PBMCs), taken before the fourth cycle of nivolumab. Here the CDR3 reads CASSPGRSPNTEAFF. CDR3 nucleotide sequence: TGCGCCAGCAGCCCGGGACGGAGCCCGAACACTGAAGCTTTCTTT.